This entry lists 6 T cell receptor beta chains sequenced from one sample in a study of Graves' ophthalmopathy and Graves' hyperthyroidism (dated by TCRdb to the late 2010s). Sequencing instrument: Illumina HiSeq 2000. For repertoire sequencing, TCR beta CDR3 regions were amplified from RNA transcripts. A first-round RT-PCR used HTBI primers with the Qiagen OneStep RT-PCR kit, followed by a second-round multiplex PCR, size selection and purification. TCRdb handled the public reads itself, with Q25 trimming in fastp and clone calling in MiXCR, and kept productive beta chains. CDR3 protein sequences are deduplicated, and each keeps its most common genes and DNA. The sample profile shows 650,000 to 900,000 distinct CDR3 sequences; around 40% of them were found once. The top ten clonotypes cover approximately 43% of the sample. The sequenced material came from peripheral blood. The receptors come from an adult man with Graves' ophthalmopathy.

This clonotype was picked up a small number of times. The chain combines TRBV7-9 with TRBJ1-3; D is uncertain. V was pared by 9 bases and J by 0 bases, with 9 bases between. The CDR3 length is 13 residues. CDR1 is SEHNR and CDR2 is FQNEAQ in the germline V gene (reference sequence). DNA of the CDR3: TGTGCCAGTACCCTATCCTCTGGAAACACCATATATTTT. It translates to CASTLSSGNTIYF.

This clonotype came up a few times. The chain couples TRBV27 to TRBJ1-3, with D perhaps TRBD1 (5 bases). CDR1 and CDR2 (germline): MNHEY, SMNVEV (reference sequence). V was cut by 8 bases and J by 3 bases, with 8 bases left in between. The CDR3 contains 12 residues. The CDR3 is CASGQNGNTIYF. The CDR3 nucleotides read TGTGCCAGCGGACAAAATGGAAACACCATATATTTT.

The chain is built from TRBV11-2 and TRBJ1-1; 7 bases are a match to TRBD1. Germline V gene sequence: CDR1 SGHAT, CDR2 FQNNGV. The CDR3 runs to 17 residues. The V and J ends lost 4 bases and 2 bases, in that order; junction bases with no gene match: 13. The CDR3 DNA reads as TGTGCCAGCAGCTCCAGGCGACAGGGACACAAAAACACTGAAGCTTTCTTT. The encoded protein is CASSSRRQGHKNTEAFF.

Many counts were recorded for this clonotype. V and J are TRBV10-3 and TRBJ1-4, with D possibly being TRBD1 (5 bases). Trimming stripped 6 bases from V and 8 bases from J, with 10 bases between. CDR3 size: 12 residues. CDR1 ENHRY and CDR2 SYGVKD come from the germline V gene. CDR3 amino acids: CAISGGGEKLFF. The CDR3 nucleotides are TGTGCCATCAGCGGGGGAGGCGAAAAACTGTTTTTT.

The chain has TRBV10-3 and TRBJ1-2; D is unclear. Germline CDR1 ENHRY, CDR2 SYGVKD. The CDR3 is 14 residues long. V lost 3 bases, J lost 2 bases, and 10 bases lay in between. The CDR3: CAISDEGANYGYTF. In DNA, the CDR3 is TGTGCCATCAGTGATGAGGGTGCAAACTATGGCTACACCTTC.

The chain combines TRBV24-1 with TRBJ1-5, with 11 bases fitting TRBD1. This CDR3 has 15 residues. V lost 5 bases and J lost 4; bases outside the gene matches: 3. CDR1 KGHDR and CDR2 SFDVKD come from the germline V gene. CDR3 region: CATSVGTGGNQPQHF. Here the CDR3 DNA reads TGTGCCACCAGTGTCGGGACAGGGGGTAATCAGCCCCAGCATTTT.